The 18 T cell receptor beta chains presented below share a single source sample, sequenced in a study of blood T cell repertoires in COVID-19. Generated by immunoSEQ multiplex PCR, the TCRdb table keeps only in-frame clones and is missing some. This sample has 200,000 to 250,000 clones; 84% occur once, and the top ten carry 5.5% to 7.5%. Sequenced: PBMCs or T cells enriched from blood (not recorded which). The receptors here all came from a woman aged 40 to 49 who had recovered from COVID-19.

The chain combines TRBV2 with TRBJ2-5; TRBD1 is a possible D gene (6 bases). Germline lookup yields CDR1 SNHLY and CDR2 FYNNEI. V was shortened by 8 bases and J by 3 bases, with 19 bases between the two germline ends. This CDR3 region has 15 residues. The CDR3 loop reads CASGSPQGLEETQYF. CDR3 in DNA: TGTGCCAGCGGTTCTCCTCAGGGGTTAGAAGAGACCCAGTACTTC. Looking up the rest from reference TRBV2 and TRBJ2-5 gives the full variable domain: EPEVTQTPSHQVTQMGQEVILRCVPISNHLYFYWYRQILGQKVEFLVSFYNNEISEKSEIFDDQFSVERPDGSNFTLKIRSTKLEDSAMYFCASGSPQGLEETQYFGPGTRLLVL.

The rearrangement joins TRBV27 to TRBJ1-1, with D possibly TRBD1 on 6 matching bases. V was shortened by 2 bases and J by 4 bases, with 11 bases between the two germline ends. The V gene's germline CDR1 is MNHEY and CDR2 SMNVEV (reference sequence). This CDR3 region has 14 residues. The CDR3 is CASSLHRAGTEAFF. For the CDR3, the DNA is TGTGCCAGCAGTTTACACAGGGCTGGCACTGAAGCTTTCTTT.

V is TRBV12-5 and J is TRBJ1-5, with D possibly matching TRBD1 (6 bases). The germline gives CDR1 LGHNT, CDR2 FRNRAP. Trimming left V 1 base short and J 6 bases short, with 16 bases between. This CDR3 region has 16 residues. CDR3 in amino acids: CASGLAGGGHIQPQHF. Written as DNA, the CDR3 is TGTGCTAGTGGTTTGGCTGGGGGGGGGCACATTCAGCCCCAGCATTTT.

The table lists this clone with a count of one. This chain joins TRBV11-3 and TRBJ2-5; 9 nucleotides align to TRBD1. V shed 1 base and J 5 bases; nucleotides not matched to a gene: 11. The CDR3 has 17 residues. The germline CDR1 and CDR2 sequences are SGHNT and YENEEA. CDR3 region: CASSLGSQGAPPETQYF. DNA of the CDR3: TGTGCCAGCAGCTTAGGGTCACAGGGGGCACCCCCGGAGACCCAGTACTTC. Filled out from reference TRBV11-3 and TRBJ2-5, the complete variable domain reads EAGVVQSPRYKIIEKKQPVAFWCNPISGHNTLYWYLQNLGQGPELLIRYENEEAVDDSQLPKDRFSAERLKGVDSTLKIQPAELGDSAVYLCASSLGSQGAPPETQYFGPGTRLLVL.

The rearrangement links TRBV18 to TRBJ1-4; 12 bases line up with TRBD1. Germline V gene lookup returns CDR1 KGHSH and CDR2 LQKENI. V lost 3 bases, J lost 4 bases, and 6 bases stayed unmatched. The CDR3 has 17 residues. DNA of the CDR3: TGTGCCAGCTCACCTGGGACAGGGGGCCTCCTTAATGAAAAACTGTTTTTT. Encoded protein: CASSPGTGGLLNEKLFF.

The chain combines TRBV5-1 with TRBJ2-1; 11 positions agree with TRBD2. Germline CDR1 reads SGHRS; CDR2 reads YFSETQ. CDR3 length equals 15 residues. Trimming removed 4 bases from V and 9 bases from J; junction bases left unmatched: 9. CDR3 amino acids: CASSPGTSGGVEQFF. The CDR3 DNA sequence: TGCGCCAGCAGCCCGGGGACTAGCGGAGGGGTTGAGCAGTTCTTC.

The V gene is TRBV28, the J gene TRBJ2-3; D remains unclear. Trimming left V 4 bases short and J 5 bases short, with 4 bases between. The germline V gene has CDR1 MDHEN and CDR2 SYDVKM. This CDR3 is built from 11 residues. CDR3 nucleotide sequence: TGTGCCAGCAGTTATAAAGATACGCAGTATTTT. This encodes CASSYKDTQYF.

The genes are TRBV7-2 and TRBJ1-2; 7 nucleotides match TRBD1. In germline, CDR1 is SGHTA, CDR2 FQGNSA. This CDR3 contains 15 residues. Losses at the gene ends were 1 base for V and 8 bases for J; bases not matched to a gene: 10. The CDR3 is CASSLEPGGFGGYTF. The CDR3 nucleotides read TGTGCCAGCAGCTTAGAGCCAGGGGGGTTTGGCGGCTACACCTTC.

This rearrangement joins TRBV4-2 to TRBJ2-7, with 7 bases identical to TRBD1. The CDR3 is made up of 19 amino acids. Unmatched junction bases numbered 21, after V lost 5 bases and J lost 2 bases. Germline lookup yields CDR1 LGHNA and CDR2 YNFKEQ. In DNA, the CDR3 is TGTGCCAGCAGCTCCCAACCACAAACCCCCGGGACAGTCCCCTACGAGCAGTACTTC. It specifies CASSSQPQTPGTVPYEQYF.

This clone was recorded only once. V is TRBV7-8 and J is TRBJ2-3; 7 bases line up with TRBD2. The CDR3 is 16 amino acids. J was trimmed by 3 bases and V by 4 bases; bases with no gene match: 10. CDR1 is SGHVS and CDR2 is FQNEAQ in the germline V gene. The CDR3 spells CASSSRGGSGTDTQYF. CDR3 DNA sequence: TGTGCCAGCAGCTCCCGAGGTGGTAGCGGGACAGATACGCAGTATTTT.

This chain uses TRBV6-2 or TRBV6-3 with TRBJ2-5, with D possibly matching TRBD2 (5 bases). CDR3 length: 14 amino acids. The V end was cut by 0 bases, the J end by 7 bases, with 12 bases between. CDR1 is MNHEY, CDR2 SVGEGT, per germline. CDR3 loop: CASSYSGAFGTQYF. DNA of the CDR3: TGTGCCAGCAGTTACTCGGGAGCGTTCGGGACCCAGTACTTC.

This chain uses TRBV10-3 with TRBJ2-7, with 9 bases that match TRBD1. V shed 2 bases and J 6 bases; nucleotides not matched to a gene: 2. This CDR3 contains 13 residues. Germline assignment: CDR1 ENHRY and CDR2 SYGVKD. Written as DNA, the CDR3 is TGTGCCATCAGTGAGCAGGGACAGGGCGAGCAGTACGTC. Protein: CAISEQGQGEQYV.

This clone was recorded only once. The chain recombines TRBV19 with TRBJ2-1, with a possible D match to TRBD1 (7 bases). Germline CDR1 is LNHDA and CDR2 is SQIVND (reference sequence). V lost 7 bases and J lost 4, with 17 bases in between. There are 15 residues in the CDR3. The CDR3 sequence: CASNPDRRGYNEQFF. The CDR3 nucleotides are TGTGCCAGTAACCCGGACAGGCGGGGTTACAATGAGCAGTTCTTC.

The chain has TRBV6-4 and TRBJ2-1, with D perhaps matching TRBD2 (6 bases). The CDR3 has 15 residues. Per germline, CDR1 MRHNA and CDR2 SNTAGT. Trimming took off 0 bases at V and 4 bases at J, with 10 bases between the two ends. This chain's CDR3 is CASSDSSGVYNEQFF. Here the CDR3 DNA reads TGTGCCAGCAGTGACTCTAGCGGAGTTTACAATGAGCAGTTCTTC.

The chain couples TRBV5-4 to TRBJ1-2, with 8 bases lining up with TRBD1. CDR3 length: 13 amino acids. Germline V gene data show CDR1 as SGHNT and CDR2 as YYREEE (reference sequence). Trimming removed 4 bases from V and 4 bases from J; junction bases left unmatched: 3. The CDR3 sequence: CASSMDRVYGYTF. The DNA for the CDR3 is TGTGCCAGCAGCATGGACAGGGTCTATGGCTACACCTTC.

The CDR3 loop reads CASSLAGGRFYEQYV. The CDR3 nucleotides read TGTGCCAGCAGCTTGGCCGGGGGACGGTTCTACGAGCAGTACGTC. The chain is built from TRBV5-5 and TRBJ2-7; TRBD2 might be the D (6 bases). The CDR3 contains 15 residues. Germline V lookup: CDR1 SGHKS, CDR2 YYEKEE (reference sequence). V was shortened by 0 bases and J by 3 bases, with 13 bases between the two germline ends.

The rearrangement links TRBV9 to TRBJ2-7; D is ambiguous. The CDR3 has 12 amino acids. The germline V gene has CDR1 SGDLS and CDR2 YYNGEE. The CDR3 protein is CASSVATAAGVV. The CDR3 DNA follows: TGTGCCAGCAGCGTAGCTACAGCCGCCGGTGTGGTC.

The V gene is TRBV4-3, the J gene TRBJ1-5, with TRBD1 matching over 7 bases. Per the germline V gene, CDR1 is LGHNA and CDR2 is YSLEER. This CDR3 is built from 15 residues. V was pared by 1 base and J by 4 bases, with 4 bases of the junction left unmatched. The CDR3 protein is CASSQVPGGNQPQHF. The CDR3, as DNA: TGCGCCAGCAGCCAAGTCCCAGGGGGAAATCAGCCCCAGCATTTT.